This is a list of T cell receptor beta chains from one sample in a study of shared clonotypes between healthy human individuals. TCRdb's table, derived via immunoSEQ multiplex PCR, lists solely in-frame clones and lacks some. The sample has approximately 460,000 clones; roughly four fifths are singletons. Source material: PBMCs. These receptors originate from a woman between 40 and 50 years old in good health. Some clones in this sample may be carry-over from other donors' samples. The CDR3 runs from the conserved cysteine through the conserved F or W. The D gene is left open where the match is weak. The listing skips clone size in some rows; elsewhere it reads once, few, many or a size class.

cdr3_nt cdr3_aa v_call d_call clone_size j_call
TGTGCCAGTAGTGCGGACAGATTTACTAACTATGGCTACACCTTC CASSADRFTNYGYTF TRBV19 NA NA TRBJ1-2
TGTGCCAGCAGCGTAGGACAGGTCTACGAGCAGTACTTC CASSVGQVYEQYF TRBV7-2 TRBD1 NA TRBJ2-7
TGTGCCATCAGTATAGGTGCGGTCACTGAAGCTTTCTTT CAISIGAVTEAFF TRBV10-3 NA NA TRBJ1-1
TGTGCCAGTCACGCCCCCTCAAGTATGAACACTGAAGCGTTCTTT CASHAPSSMNTEAFF TRBV28 NA NA TRBJ1-1
TGTGCCAGCAGCCCGAGAACGGGACTAGCGGGAGCTTGGACCGGGGAGCTGTTTTTT CASSPRTGLAGAWTGELFF TRBV13 TRBD2 NA TRBJ2-2
TGCGCCAGCAGCTTGGATGCTCCTCTAGCCAAAAACATTCAGTACTTC CASSLDAPLAKNIQYF TRBV5-1 NA few TRBJ2-4
TGTGCCAGCTCACCATTTGGGCGGGACACCTACAATGAGCAGTTCTTC CASSPFGRDTYNEQFF TRBV18 NA NA TRBJ2-1
TGCAGCGTTGGACCCCTCAATGGCTACACCTTC CSVGPLNGYTF TRBV29-1 NA NA TRBJ1-2
TGTGCCAGCAGAACTACAGGGTTAGAGACCCAGTACTTC CASRTTGLETQYF TRBV11-2 NA NA TRBJ2-5
TGTGCCAGCAGTTGGGACAGGAGCAATGAGCAGTTCTTC CASSWDRSNEQFF TRBV27 TRBD1 once TRBJ2-1
TGTGCCAGCAGCTTTTTAATAGCTGGGGAGACCCAGTACTTC CASSFLIAGETQYF TRBV5-8 NA NA TRBJ2-5
TGCGCCAGCAGCGGGGACCCGGGGGGGGAGACCCAGTACTTC CASSGDPGGETQYF TRBV5-1 TRBD2 NA TRBJ2-5
TGCGCCAGCAGCCAGGGACTAGCGGGAGTAGGGGAGACCCAGTACTTC CASSQGLAGVGETQYF TRBV4-3 TRBD2 NA TRBJ2-5
TGCAGCGTTGGTCGCGGGGGCCTCTACAGTGAGCAGTTCTTC CSVGRGGLYSEQFF TRBV29-1 NA NA TRBJ2-1
TGCGCCAGCAGCTTGGCGCTAGCGGAGCCCCCTACGCAGTATTTT CASSLALAEPPTQYF TRBV5-1 TRBD2 NA TRBJ2-3
TGTGCCAGCAGCATCGGACTAGCCGAAGAGACCCAGTACTTC CASSIGLAEETQYF TRBV7-9 TRBD2 NA TRBJ2-5
TGTGCCAGCAGCTTAGCATCTAGCACAGATACGCAGTATTTT CASSLASSTDTQYF TRBV11-3 NA NA TRBJ2-3
TGTGCCAGCAGTTCGGGGCTCATCAGGGGATCCACTGAAGCTTTCTTT CASSSGLIRGSTEAFF TRBV6-6 NA NA TRBJ1-1
TGTGCCAGCAGCCTACGGGGACAGGGGTACAACGAGCAGTACTTC CASSLRGQGYNEQYF TRBV11-2 TRBD1 NA TRBJ2-7
TGTGCCAGCAGCCCGGGACTAGCCGACAATGAGCAGTTCTTC CASSPGLADNEQFF TRBV9 TRBD2 NA TRBJ2-1
TGTGCCAGCAGTTCTGGACTAGCGGGAGTAACCCAGTACTTC CASSSGLAGVTQYF TRBV7-3 TRBD2 once TRBJ2-5
TGTGCCAGCTTAAACCGCCAGGGTGGCGAGCAGTACTTC CASLNRQGGEQYF TRBV19 NA few TRBJ2-7
TGTGCCAGCAGGTCTTTGGGCATTCAGTACTTC CASRSLGIQYF TRBV28 NA NA TRBJ2-4
TGTGCCAGCAGCGAGGGGCCCCTTGGCGAGCAGTACTTC CASSEGPLGEQYF TRBV9 NA NA TRBJ2-7
TGTGCCAGCAGCTTGTTTGGGGGCACTGAAGCTTTCTTT CASSLFGGTEAFF TRBV5-6 NA NA TRBJ1-1
TGCAGCGTTGGTGGGTCTGGAAACACCATATATTTT CSVGGSGNTIYF TRBV29-1 NA once TRBJ1-3
TGTGCCAGCAGCGACAGGGGAAGCTCCTACGAGCAGTACTTC CASSDRGSSYEQYF TRBV9 TRBD1 few TRBJ2-7
TGCGCCAGCAGCGGACCGGTAGGGGGCACCTATGGCTACACCTTC CASSGPVGGTYGYTF TRBV4-1 TRBD1 NA TRBJ1-2
TGTGCCAGCAGCCAAGGACTAGCGGGAGGGGAGGAGACCCAGTACTTC CASSQGLAGGEETQYF TRBV4-2 TRBD2 NA TRBJ2-5
TGTGCCAGCAGTCAGGGGTTGGGATCCTACAATGAGCAGTTCTTC CASSQGLGSYNEQFF TRBV6-1 NA NA TRBJ2-1
TGTGCCACCAGCAGCAGGGGGCCTACCTCTGGGGCCAACGTCCTGACTTTC CATSSRGPTSGANVLTF TRBV15 TRBD1 NA TRBJ2-6